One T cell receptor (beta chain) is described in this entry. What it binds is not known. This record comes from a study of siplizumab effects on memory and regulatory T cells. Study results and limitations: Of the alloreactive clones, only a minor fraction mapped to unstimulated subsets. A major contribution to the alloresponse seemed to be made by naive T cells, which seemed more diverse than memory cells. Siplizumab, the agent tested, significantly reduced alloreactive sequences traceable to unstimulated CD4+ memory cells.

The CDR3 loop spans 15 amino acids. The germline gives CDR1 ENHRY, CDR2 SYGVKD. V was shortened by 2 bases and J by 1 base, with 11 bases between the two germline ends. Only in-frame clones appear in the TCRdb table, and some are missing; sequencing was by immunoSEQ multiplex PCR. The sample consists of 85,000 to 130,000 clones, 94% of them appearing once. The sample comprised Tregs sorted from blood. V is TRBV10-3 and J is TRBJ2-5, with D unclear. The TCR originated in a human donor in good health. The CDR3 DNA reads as TGTGCCATCAGTGAGGACGGGCCCTTCCAAGAGACCCAGTACTTC. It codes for CAISEDGPFQETQYF.